This is a list of T cell receptor beta chains from one sample in a study of monozygotic twins with inflammatory bowel disease. Reanalyzing the 5' RACE reads, TCRdb keeps one entry per CDR3 protein, without DNA. This table lists more than 300,000 distinct CDR3 sequences. The sample consisted of blood. These receptors were obtained from a human donor with ulcerative colitis or Crohn's disease, or a healthy co-twin of an affected twin (not recorded which). The CDR3 runs from the conserved cysteine through the conserved F or W.

j_gene | v_gene | CDR3aa
TRBJ1-2 | TRBV7-9 | CASSPTGDDGYTF
TRBJ1-2 | TRBV4-2 | CASSQGGTGYTF
TRBJ2-2 | TRBV7-3 | CASSPSGGPGELFF
TRBJ2-1 | TRBV6-1 | CASSPIREGHNEQFF
TRBJ1-5 | TRBV6-1 | CASRQQGNNQPQHF
TRBJ2-7 | TRBV29-1 | CSVEIWESEQYF
TRBJ1-3 | TRBV20-1 | CSARYGHANTIYF
TRBJ2-3 | TRBV7-9 | CASSLVMAASTDTQYF
TRBJ1-6 | TRBV5-1 | CASSLGGTGAANSPLHF
TRBJ2-2 | TRBV4-3 | CASSHSNTGELFF
TRBJ2-7 | TRBV5-1 | CASSLVRSGDYEQYF
TRBJ2-3 | TRBV24-1 | CATRGATGKSDTQYF
TRBJ2-4 | TRBV19 | CASRDLIAGSNIQYF
TRBJ2-2 | TRBV19 | CASSIVSGQTGELFF
TRBJ2-7 | TRBV7-9 | CASSLGNINYEQYF
TRBJ2-3 | TRBV7-2 | CASSFGGGRSTDTQYF
TRBJ2-1 | TRBV4-3 | CASSQVLAGGAEGRNEQFF
TRBJ1-2 | TRBV12-3/TRBV12-4 | CASSRHQDSNYGYTF
TRBJ2-6 | TRBV4-1 | CASSQEEGSGANVLTF
TRBJ2-2 | TRBV4-3 | CASSQGRAVATGELFF
TRBJ2-3 | TRBV28 | CASEGQGDTQYF
TRBJ2-6 | TRBV5-1 | CASSFRQGTGVSGANVLTF
TRBJ1-1 | TRBV12-3/TRBV12-4 | CASSLDRQNTEAFF
TRBJ2-1 | TRBV6-2/TRBV6-3 | CASSKGTSGGPWNEQFF
TRBJ2-7 | TRBV20-1 | CSARGRTVFYEQYF
TRBJ1-5 | TRBV27 | CASSFRTGGAGLNQPQHF
TRBJ2-7 | TRBV3-1 | CASRGLGSGYEQYF
TRBJ2-7 | TRBV5-1 | CASSPEGRTYEQYF
TRBJ2-1 | TRBV29-1 | CSVSPGESYNEQFF